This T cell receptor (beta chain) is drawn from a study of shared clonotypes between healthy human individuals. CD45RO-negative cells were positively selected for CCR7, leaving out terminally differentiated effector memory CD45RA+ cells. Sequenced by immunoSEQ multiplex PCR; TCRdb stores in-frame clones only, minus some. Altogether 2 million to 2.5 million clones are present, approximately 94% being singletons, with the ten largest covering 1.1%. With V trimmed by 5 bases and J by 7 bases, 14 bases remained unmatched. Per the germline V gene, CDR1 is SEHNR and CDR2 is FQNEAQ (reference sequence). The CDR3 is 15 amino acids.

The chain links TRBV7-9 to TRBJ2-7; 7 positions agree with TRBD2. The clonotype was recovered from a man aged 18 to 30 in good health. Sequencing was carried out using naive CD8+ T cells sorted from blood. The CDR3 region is CASSLDAGLPREQYF. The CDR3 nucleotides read TGTGCCAGCAGCCTAGACGCGGGACTACCGCGGGAGCAGTACTTC. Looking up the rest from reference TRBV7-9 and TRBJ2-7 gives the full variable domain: DTGVSQNPRHKITKRGQNVTFRCDPISEHNRLYWYRQTLGQGPEFLTYFQNEAQLEKSRLLSDRFSAERPKGSFSTLEIQRTEQGDSAMYLCASSLDAGLPREQYFGPGTRLTVT.